This record looks at one T cell receptor (beta chain) sequence and its context. It was RNA transcripts that yielded the amplified TCR beta CDR3 regions. The HTBI primer set drove a first-round RT-PCR of the TCR CDR3. TCRdb re-called the multiplex PCR reads through MiXCR, storing one row per CDR3 protein. The table includes more than 550,000 distinct CDR3 sequences, roughly 17% detected once. These data come from a study of T cells in Graves' hyperthyroidism and ophthalmopathy. Researchers defined stable Graves' hyperthyroidism as no ophthalmopathy progression within 18 months. The source of the PBMCs was 10 ml of fresh peripheral blood. This clonotype originated in a man between 45 and 60 years old with Graves' hyperthyroidism. The sample taken for sequencing was blood.

CDR3 sequence: CASSRGTSGSSYNEQFF. The CDR3 region has the DNA TGTGCCAGCAGCCGCGGGACTAGCGGGAGTTCCTACAATGAGCAGTTCTTC. V usage is TRBV7-9 and J usage is TRBJ2-1; TRBD2 aligns across 14 bases. V gave up 5 bases and J gave up 1 base; unmatched junction bases: 4. Germline values: CDR1 SEHNR, CDR2 FQNEAQ (reference sequence). CDR3 length: 17 amino acids.